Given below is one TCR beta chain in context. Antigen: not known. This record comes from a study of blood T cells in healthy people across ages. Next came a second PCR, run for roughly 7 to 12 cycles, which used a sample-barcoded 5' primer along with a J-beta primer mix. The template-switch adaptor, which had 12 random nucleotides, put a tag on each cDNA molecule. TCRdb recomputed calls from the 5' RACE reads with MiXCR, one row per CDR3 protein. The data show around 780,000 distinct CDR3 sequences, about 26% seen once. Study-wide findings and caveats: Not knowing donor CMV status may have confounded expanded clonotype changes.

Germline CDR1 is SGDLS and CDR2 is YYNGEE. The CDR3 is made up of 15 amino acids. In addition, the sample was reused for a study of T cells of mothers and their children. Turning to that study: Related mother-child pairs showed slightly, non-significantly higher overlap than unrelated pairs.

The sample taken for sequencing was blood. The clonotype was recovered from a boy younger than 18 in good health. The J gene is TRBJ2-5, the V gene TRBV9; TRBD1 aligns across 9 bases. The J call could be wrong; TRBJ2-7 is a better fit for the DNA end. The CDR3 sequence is CASSVGQGDVHEQYF. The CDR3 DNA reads TGTGCCAGCAGCGTAGGACAGGGGGACGTCCACGAGCAGTACTTC.